The source of this T cell receptor (beta chain) is a study of blood T cell repertoires in COVID-19. Background on the study: PBMCs, B-cell-depleted T cells, or T cells provided the cDNA or gDNA that made up the material.

Clones were read by immunoSEQ multiplex PCR, and TCRdb kept only the in-frame ones, dropping some. The data contain around 200,000 clones, more than 65% of them singletons. Trimming took 3 bases from V and 0 from J, leaving 11 bases between them. The germline V gene has CDR1 SGHTA and CDR2 FQGNSA. The CDR3 consists of 15 residues. Sample: peripheral blood. The clonotype originates from a man aged 45-60 years with active or convalescent COVID-19. V usage is TRBV7-2 and J usage is TRBJ1-1, with D perhaps TRBD1 (5 bases). This chain's CDR3 is CASSFRQDMNTEAFF. CDR3 sequence (DNA): TGTGCCAGCAGCTTTCGCCAGGACATGAACACTGAAGCTTTCTTT.